This TCR beta chain was profiled in a study of cytomegalovirus exposure and HLA in healthy donors. Across the study: The same platform as the approximately 640 first-cohort repertoires was used for the 95 to 150 validation repertoires, a later analysis reported. Study findings and constraints: The study flagged around 150 TCR beta chains as cytomegalovirus-associated. Reports showed the classifier diagnosing cytomegalovirus status with high specificity and sensitivity.

As to this clone: What it binds is unknown.

Libraries were prepared by immunoSEQ multiplex PCR; TCRdb keeps only in-frame clonotypes and omits some of them. The sample carries some 170,000 clones, around nine tenths recorded once. From the approximately 120-subject validation cohort, which was separate from the roughly 700-subject first cohort, the donors were drawn. Sequenced: PBMCs. The sequence came from a woman aged 30 to 39 in good health and CMV-seronegative.

In nucleotides, the CDR3 is TGTGCCAGCAGCTCCGGAGGACAGGGCCATAATGAAAAACTGTTTTTT. Amino acid sequence: CASSSGGQGHNEKLFF. V usage is TRBV5-8 and J usage is TRBJ1-4; 8 bases are a match to TRBD1. The CDR3 is 16 amino acids. Germline CDR1 reads SGHTS; CDR2 reads YDEGEE. V lost 3 bases and J lost 4; bases outside the gene matches: 8.